Below, 25 T cell receptor beta chains from the same sample are listed, as sequenced in a study of technical replicates of blood from a few donors. Some clones are missing from TCRdb's copy, which holds only in-frame ones; the method was immunoSEQ multiplex PCR. This repertoire shows approximately 76,000 clones, about 91% found once; its top ten account for around 0.24%. Sequencing was carried out using T cells isolated from PBMCs. The receptor set was obtained from a human donor in good health.

The J gene is TRBJ1-2, the V gene TRBV19; weak D call: TRBD1 (5 bases). V lost 3 bases, J lost 7 bases, and 18 bases lay in between. Germline CDR1 LNHDA, CDR2 SQIVND (reference sequence). The CDR3 sequence is 15 residues long. DNA for the CDR3: TGTGCCAGTAGTATTGACGGGGGGAAGGCATCTGGCTACACCTTC. It is translated as CASSIDGGKASGYTF. Variable domain in full (rest from reference TRBV19 and TRBJ1-2): DGGITQSPKYLFRKEGQNVTLSCEQNLNHDAMYWYRQDPGQGLRLIYYSQIVNDFQKGDIAEGYSVSREKKESFPLTVTSAQKNPTAFYLCASSIDGGKASGYTFGSGTRLTVV.

J is TRBJ1-5 and V is TRBV5-1; 10 bases fit TRBD1. V was pared by 1 base and J by 3 bases, with 13 bases of the junction left unmatched. Germline V lookup: CDR1 SGHRS, CDR2 YFSETQ. The CDR3 runs 19 residues. DNA for the CDR3: TGCGCCAGCAGCTTGACCGGGACAGGGGATAGGAGTTACAATCAGCCCCAGCATTTT. Translation: CASSLTGTGDRSYNQPQHF.

The chain joins TRBV5-5 to TRBJ2-7, with D unclear. Trimming removed 5 bases at V and 3 bases at J, with 6 bases between. The CDR3 loop spans 11 amino acids. Germline CDR1 and CDR2: SGHKS and YYEKEE (reference sequence). The CDR3 DNA follows: TGTGCCAGCAGTTCCGTCTACGAGCAGTACTTC. Translated, it gives CASSSVYEQYF.

This clone was seen a few times. V gene TRBV6-4 combines with J gene TRBJ1-2; 8 bases fit TRBD1. V lost 5 bases to trimming and J lost 6 bases; unmatched junction nucleotides: 8. This CDR3 is 14 amino acids long. The germline CDR1 and CDR2 sequences are MRHNA and SNTAGT. The DNA for the CDR3 is TGTGCCAGCAGTTCTACCGGGACAGGTCATGGCTACACCTTC. It encodes CASSSTGTGHGYTF.

J is TRBJ1-2 and V is TRBV5-6; no reliable D call. The V end was cut by 0 bases, the J end by 3 bases, with 12 bases between. This CDR3 is built from 15 residues. Germline CDR1 reads SGHDT; CDR2 reads YYEEEE. The CDR3 coding sequence is TGTGCCAGCAGCTTGGGAGGAGGGTTCGACTATGGCTACACCTTC. Amino acid sequence: CASSLGGGFDYGYTF.

This clone showed up just once. J is TRBJ1-5 and V is TRBV6-6; D is unclear. Trimming cost V 7 bases and J 4 bases, with 11 bases left between them. The germline gives CDR1 MNHNY, CDR2 SVGAGI (reference sequence). The CDR3 is made up of 13 amino acids. This CDR3 is CASTRSENQPQHF. The CDR3 DNA reads TGTGCCAGCACCCGCTCGGAGAATCAGCCCCAGCATTTT.

The rearrangement joins TRBV13 to TRBJ2-3, with 9 bases fitting TRBD1. The CDR3 contains 19 residues. Germline CDR1 PRHDT, CDR2 FYEKMQ (reference sequence). J was trimmed by 2 bases and V by 3 bases; bases with no gene match: 15. CDR3 nucleotides: TGTGCCAGCAGCTTGGAAAAAGGACAGGGGCTATTCCTCACAGATACGCAGTATTTT. Translated: CASSLEKGQGLFLTDTQYF.

V usage is TRBV29-1 and J usage is TRBJ2-3, with a tentative D call TRBD2 (5 bases). The CDR3 covers 14 residues. Per germline, CDR1 SQVTM and CDR2 ANQGSEA. Trimming cost V 2 bases and J 6 bases, with 15 bases left between them. The CDR3 protein is CSVELGAGGDTQYF. Here the CDR3 DNA reads TGCAGCGTTGAATTGGGAGCTGGTGGGGATACGCAGTATTTT.

The rearrangement links TRBV14 to TRBJ2-5; 7 positions match TRBD1. This CDR3 region has 16 residues. Per the germline V gene, CDR1 is SGHDN and CDR2 is FVKESK. Trimming cost V 2 bases and J 5 bases; bases outside gene matches: 11. CDR3 in amino acids: CASSQHNRGQRETQYF. The CDR3 bases are TGTGCCAGCAGCCAACACAACAGGGGCCAGCGGGAGACCCAGTACTTC.

V gene TRBV11-3 combines with J gene TRBJ2-7; 8 positions match TRBD2. J lost 4 bases, V lost 1 base, and 0 bases had no gene match. This CDR3 has 13 residues. Germline lookup yields CDR1 SGHNT and CDR2 YENEEA. The CDR3, as DNA: TGTGCCAGCAGCTTAGCTAGCGGGTACGAGCAGTACTTC. Its translation is CASSLASGYEQYF.

The V call is TRBV29-1, the J call TRBJ1-4; 9 bases map to TRBD1. Germline values: CDR1 SQVTM, CDR2 ANQGSEA. The CDR3 has 14 residues. The J segment lost 10 bases and the V segment lost 7 bases, leaving 13 bases of the junction unmatched. The CDR3 bases are TGCAGCGCGGCGGTGACAGGGGGAATAGGAAAACTGTTTTTT. It translates to CSAAVTGGIGKLFF.

This chain connects TRBV27 to TRBJ2-7; TRBD2 matches 7 bases. This CDR3 has 14 amino acids. Germline CDR1 MNHEY, CDR2 SMNVEV (reference sequence). V lost 5 bases and J lost 1; bases outside the gene matches: 5. Here the CDR3 reads CASSPGLDSYEQYF. The CDR3 region has the DNA TGTGCCAGCAGTCCTGGACTAGATTCCTACGAGCAGTACTTC.

The rearrangement joins TRBV6-6 to TRBJ2-5; D remains ambiguous. V lost 0 bases and J 5 bases, leaving 7 bases between the germline ends. The germline V gene encodes CDR1 MNHNY and CDR2 SVGAGI (reference sequence). The CDR3 extends over 13 amino acids. CDR3 sequence reads: CASSYSGGETQYF. The CDR3 bases are TGTGCCAGCAGTTACTCTGGCGGCGAGACCCAGTACTTC.

The chain employs TRBV6-5 and TRBJ2-7; 11 positions agree with TRBD2. The length of the CDR3 is 15 residues. Germline loops: CDR1 MNHEY, CDR2 SVGAGI. Germline trimming cut 7 bases from V and 0 bases from J; bases unmatched to any gene: 5. CDR3 sequence (DNA): TGTGCCAGCACCCCTGGGACTAGCGGCTCCTACGAGCAGTACTTC. This gives the protein CASTPGTSGSYEQYF.

The chain employs TRBV30 and TRBJ2-1; perhaps TRBD2 as D (5 bases). V gave up 1 base and J gave up 2 bases, with 15 bases separating them. Germline V gives CDR1 GTSNPN, CDR2 SVGIG (reference sequence). This CDR3 region has 16 residues. Here the CDR3 reads CAWSAYPERPYNEQFF. Written as DNA, the CDR3 is TGTGCCTGGAGTGCCTACCCGGAGCGGCCCTACAATGAGCAGTTCTTC.

The CDR3 here is CASSQGYQGAYGYTF. The CDR3 region has the DNA TGCGCCAGCAGCCAAGGCTACCAGGGGGCCTATGGCTACACCTTC. The chain employs TRBV4-1 and TRBJ1-2, with 8 nucleotides matching TRBD1. V trimming: 1 base; J trimming: 4 bases; junction bases outside the gene matches: 5. The length of the CDR3 is 15 residues. Germline values: CDR1 MGHRA, CDR2 YSYEKL.

J is TRBJ2-7 and V is TRBV6-1; D gene unclear. In germline, CDR1 is MNHNS, CDR2 SASEGT. The CDR3 runs to 13 residues. Trimming cost V 0 bases and J 2 bases, with 5 bases left between them. CDR3 protein: CASSEARPYEQYF. CDR3 bases: TGTGCCAGCAGTGAAGCCAGGCCCTACGAGCAGTACTTC.

The chain recombines TRBV6-1 with TRBJ2-2; 10 positions match TRBD1. The CDR3 consists of 15 residues. Germline-derived CDR1 and CDR2 are MNHNS and SASEGT. Trimming at V came to 6 bases and at J to 5 bases, leaving 6 bases not matched to a gene. The CDR3 loop reads CASRAGTGVTGELFF. CDR3 bases: TGTGCCAGCAGAGCCGGGACAGGGGTTACCGGGGAGCTGTTTTTT.

This chain uses TRBV7-8 with TRBJ2-3; a possible D gene is TRBD1 (5 bases). Germline V gene data show CDR1 as SGHVS and CDR2 as FQNEAQ. The CDR3 sequence is 16 residues long. Deletions cut 5 bases from V and 0 bases from J, with 15 bases between. CDR3 nucleotides: TGTGCCAGCAGCCGGCAGGGCCTCAGAAGCACAGATACGCAGTATTTT. This codes for CASSRQGLRSTDTQYF.

The rearrangement uses TRBV7-9 and TRBJ1-4; no firm D call. CDR3 length: 15 amino acids. Per germline, CDR1 SEHNR and CDR2 FQNEAQ (reference sequence). V lost 4 bases and J lost 2, with 11 bases in between. Written as DNA, the CDR3 is TGTGCCAGCAGCTATAGAGGGAGGACTAATGAAAAACTGTTTTTT. Translated, it gives CASSYRGRTNEKLFF.

This chain connects TRBV6-5 to TRBJ1-2; D gene ambiguous. Trimming stripped 0 bases from V and 1 base from J, with 9 bases between. The germline V gene encodes CDR1 MNHEY and CDR2 SVGAGI. The CDR3 loop spans 15 amino acids. The CDR3 DNA reads as TGTGCCAGCAGTTACTCGAACAGCTTTAACTATGGCTACACCTTC. This encodes CASSYSNSFNYGYTF.

The chain carries TRBV28 and TRBJ1-2; 7 nucleotides align to TRBD1. The CDR3 has 15 residues. V shed 5 bases and J 2 bases; nucleotides not matched to a gene: 8. The V gene's germline CDR1 is MDHEN and CDR2 SYDVKM. This CDR3 reads CASSQPPGQNYGYTF. CDR3 sequence (DNA): TGTGCCAGCAGTCAGCCGCCGGGACAGAACTATGGCTACACCTTC.

V gene TRBV28 combines with J gene TRBJ2-5; TRBD2 agrees at 8 bases. The germline V gene has CDR1 MDHEN and CDR2 SYDVKM. The CDR3 length is 13 residues. The J segment lost 7 bases and the V segment lost 6 bases, leaving 7 bases of the junction unmatched. DNA of the CDR3: TGTGCCAGCAGCCCTCGGGGGGGAGGGACCCAGTACTTC. It codes for CASSPRGGGTQYF.

J is TRBJ2-7 and V is TRBV19, with a possible D match to TRBD1 (6 bases). This CDR3 spans 12 amino acids. Trimming removed 10 bases from V and 4 bases from J, with 14 bases in between. Germline values: CDR1 LNHDA, CDR2 SQIVND (reference sequence). The CDR3 loop reads CAINRESYEQYF. The CDR3 region has the DNA TGTGCCATAAACAGGGAGTCGTACGAGCAGTACTTC.

The rearrangement joins TRBV15 to TRBJ2-3; the D gene is possibly TRBD2 (5 bases). V lost 5 bases, J lost 7 bases, and 16 bases lay in between. Germline V lookup: CDR1 LNHNV, CDR2 YYDKDF (reference sequence). The CDR3 totals 14 residues. The CDR3 nucleotides are TGTGCCACCAGCGACTACCGGGGTGCAAATACGCAGTATTTT. Its protein is CATSDYRGANTQYF. Filled out from reference TRBV15 and TRBJ2-3, the complete variable domain reads DAMVIQNPRYQVTQFGKPVTLSCSQTLNHNVMYWYQQKSSQAPKLLFHYYDKDFNNEADTPDNFQSRRPNTSFCFLDIRSPGLGDTAMYLCATSDYRGANTQYFGPGTRLTVL.